This T cell receptor beta chain was retrieved from a study of cytomegalovirus exposure and HLA in healthy donors. Both 60 Vbeta primers and 13 Jbeta primers went into the PCR. Authors' analysis steps: It was a later analysis that counted 83 million or so unique TCR beta chains, of which roughly 11 million were shared. Measured with immunoSEQ multiplex PCR; TCRdb has only the in-frame clones, and not every one. V, J and clone size are taken as reported in that table, and D and trimming were inferred from the DNA itself. Found here are more than 95,000 clones, more than 70% of them singletons; the top ten hold over 2%. J gave up 7 bases and V 2 bases, and 7 bases lay outside the gene matches. This CDR3 contains 14 residues. CDR1 and CDR2 from the germline V gene are ENHRY and SYGVKD.

The chain carries TRBV10-3 and TRBJ1-2; 7 bases map to TRBD1. Sequenced input: PBMCs. The sequence was obtained from a man aged 30 to 39 in good health and CMV-seronegative. The CDR3: CAISEGTARTGYTF. The CDR3 nucleotides are TGTGCCATCAGTGAGGGGACAGCCAGGACTGGCTACACCTTC.